This TCR beta chain was recovered during a study of cytomegalovirus exposure and HLA in healthy donors. Primers for the PCR totalled 60 Vbeta and 13 Jbeta. Clones were read by immunoSEQ multiplex PCR, and TCRdb kept only the in-frame ones, dropping some. This listing includes roughly 120,000 clones. Material: PBMCs. The receptor's source is a man aged 18 to 35 in good health and CMV-seronegative.

The CDR3 DNA follows: TGTGCCAGCTCACCCGGGAGGGCTCAGCCCCAGCATTTT. Translated: CASSPGRAQPQHF. The chain recombines TRBV18 with TRBJ1-5, with D unresolved. CDR3 length equals 13 residues. Germline V gene lookup returns CDR1 KGHSH and CDR2 LQKENI. The V and J ends lost 3 bases and 6 bases respectively, with 9 bases between them.